This T cell receptor beta chain appears in the sequencing data of a study of blood T cell repertoires in COVID-19. The overall study: COVID-19 samples from acute and convalescent phases originated in the United States, Italy and Spain. The cDNA or gDNA used as material had been derived from T cells, B-cell-depleted T cells, or PBMCs.

The method was immunoSEQ multiplex PCR; TCRdb's version includes in-frame clones alone and lacks a portion of them. Among a few hundred thousand clones listed, roughly 87% were seen once. CDR3 length: 14 amino acids. Germline loops: CDR1 MGHRA, CDR2 YSYEKL. V gave up 2 bases and J gave up 3 bases; unmatched junction bases: 4. Sequencing was performed on PBMCs or T cells enriched from blood (not recorded which). V usage is TRBV4-1 and J usage is TRBJ2-7; 7 bases are a match to TRBD1. This TCR came from a man younger than 35 with acute COVID-19. The CDR3 DNA reads TGCGCCAGCAGCCAAATCCGGGACAGCTACGAGCAGTACTTC. Translated, it gives CASSQIRDSYEQYF.